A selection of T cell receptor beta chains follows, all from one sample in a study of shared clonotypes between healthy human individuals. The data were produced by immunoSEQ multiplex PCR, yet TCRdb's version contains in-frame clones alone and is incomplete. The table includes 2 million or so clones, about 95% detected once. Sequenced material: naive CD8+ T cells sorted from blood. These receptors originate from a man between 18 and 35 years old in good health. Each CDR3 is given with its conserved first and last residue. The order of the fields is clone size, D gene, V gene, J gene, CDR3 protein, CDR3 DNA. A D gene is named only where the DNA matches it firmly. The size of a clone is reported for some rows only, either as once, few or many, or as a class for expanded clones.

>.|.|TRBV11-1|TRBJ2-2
CASSLDPGNTGELFF
TGTGCCAGCAGCTTAGACCCAGGGAACACCGGGGAGCTGTTTTTT
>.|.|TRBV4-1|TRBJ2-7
CASSPTPTGAYEQYF
TGCGCCAGCAGCCCTACACCGACAGGAGCCTACGAGCAGTACTTC
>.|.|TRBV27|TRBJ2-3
CASGTDLSQYF
TGTGCCAGCGGAACGGACCTTTCGCAGTATTTT
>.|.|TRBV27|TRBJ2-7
CASSGMTGYEQYF
TGTGCCAGCAGTGGTATGACAGGCTACGAGCAGTACTTC
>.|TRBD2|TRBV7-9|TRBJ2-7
CASSLAPSGGGSYEQYF
TGTGCCAGCAGCTTAGCGCCTAGCGGAGGAGGGAGCTACGAGCAGTACTTC
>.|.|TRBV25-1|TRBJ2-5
CASSGGWNQETQYF
TGTGCCAGCAGTGGTGGTTGGAATCAGGAGACCCAGTACTTC
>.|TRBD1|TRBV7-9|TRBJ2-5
CASSLYRGTGPETQYF
TGTGCCAGCAGCTTATACCGCGGGACAGGGCCGGAGACCCAGTACTTC
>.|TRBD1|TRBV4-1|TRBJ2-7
CASSQTPTGGKYEQYF
TGCGCCAGCAGCCAAACCCCGACAGGGGGCAAGTACGAGCAGTACTTC
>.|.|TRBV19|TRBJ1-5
CASNYGNSNQPQHF
TGTGCCAGTAATTACGGAAATAGCAATCAGCCCCAGCATTTT
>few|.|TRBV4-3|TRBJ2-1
CASSYEGGVDNEQFF
TGCGCCAGCAGCTACGAAGGAGGGGTTGACAATGAGCAGTTCTTC
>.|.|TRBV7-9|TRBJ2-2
CASSSWEGATTGELFF
TGTGCCAGCAGCTCCTGGGAGGGGGCAACGACCGGGGAGCTGTTTTTT
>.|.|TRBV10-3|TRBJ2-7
CAISENSYEQYF
TGTGCCATCAGTGAGAACAGCTACGAGCAGTACTTC
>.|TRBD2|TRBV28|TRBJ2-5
CASSLEGGETQYF
TGTGCCAGCAGTTTAGAGGGAGGGGAGACCCAGTACTTC
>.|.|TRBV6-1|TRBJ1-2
CASSEGGSYGYTF
TGTGCCAGCAGTGAAGGAGGGTCCTATGGCTACACCTTC
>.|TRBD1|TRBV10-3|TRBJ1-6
CAISESGQGEEGESPLHF
TGTGCCATCAGTGAGTCGGGACAGGGGGAAGAAGGGGAATCACCCCTCCACTTT
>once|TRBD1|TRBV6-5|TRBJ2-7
CASRDRGGEQYF
TGTGCCAGCAGGGACAGGGGCGGAGAGCAGTACTTC
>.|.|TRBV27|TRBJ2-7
CASSQDRSSYEQYF
TGTGCCAGCAGCCAAGACAGGAGTTCCTACGAGCAGTACTTC
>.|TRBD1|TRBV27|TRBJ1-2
CASSQQGTLANYGYTF
TGTGCCAGCAGTCAACAGGGGACGTTAGCTAACTATGGCTACACCTTC
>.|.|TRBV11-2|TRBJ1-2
CASSQGPGLVGGYTF
TGTGCCAGCAGTCAAGGACCGGGACTGGTGGGTGGCTACACCTTC
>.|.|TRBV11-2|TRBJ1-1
CASSPGDSTGEQEAFF
TGTGCCAGCAGCCCCGGGGACTCCACGGGAGAACAGGAAGCTTTCTTT
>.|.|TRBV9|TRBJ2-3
CASSAHPGRGTDTQYF
TGTGCCAGCAGCGCCCACCCCGGTCGGGGGACAGATACGCAGTATTTT
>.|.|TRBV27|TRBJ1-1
CASSVSGTPNTEAFF
TGTGCCAGCAGTGTGTCCGGGACCCCGAACACTGAAGCTTTCTTT
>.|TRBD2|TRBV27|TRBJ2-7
CASSLRREGLEQYF
TGTGCCAGCAGTTTACGGCGGGAGGGCCTCGAGCAGTACTTC
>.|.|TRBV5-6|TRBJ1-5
CASSSQGVGNQPQHF
TGTGCCAGCAGCTCTCAGGGTGTCGGCAATCAGCCCCAGCATTTT
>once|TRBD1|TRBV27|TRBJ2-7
CASSYRGSSYEQYF
TGTGCCAGCAGTTACAGGGGGTCCTCCTACGAGCAGTACTTC
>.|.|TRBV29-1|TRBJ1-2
CSVGDINYGYTF
TGCAGCGTGGGGGACATAAACTATGGCTACACCTTC
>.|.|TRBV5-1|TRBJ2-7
CASSSTGSLHEQYF
TGCGCCAGCAGCTCAACAGGATCCCTCCACGAGCAGTACTTC
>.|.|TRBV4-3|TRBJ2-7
CASSQDRGGYEQYF
TGCGCCAGCAGCCAAGATAGGGGAGGATACGAGCAGTACTTC
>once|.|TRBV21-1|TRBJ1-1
CASSKARGIDEAFF
TGTGCCAGCAGCAAAGCAAGAGGGATTGATGAAGCTTTCTTT
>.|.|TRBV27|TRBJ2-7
CASSSRGSYEQYF
TGTGCCAGCAGTTCTCGGGGTTCCTACGAGCAGTACTTC
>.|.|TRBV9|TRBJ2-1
CASGSGIINEQFF
TGTGCCAGCGGCTCTGGGATTATCAATGAGCAGTTCTTC
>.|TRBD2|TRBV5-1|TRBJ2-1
CASSLTSGAYNEQFF
TGCGCCAGCAGCTTGACTAGCGGGGCCTACAATGAGCAGTTCTTC
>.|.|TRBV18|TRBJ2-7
CASSPLEQVLYEQYF
TGTGCCAGCTCACCATTGGAGCAGGTTTTATACGAGCAGTACTTC
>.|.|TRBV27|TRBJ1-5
CASSLGISNQPQHF
TGTGCCAGCAGTTTAGGCATTAGCAATCAGCCCCAGCATTTT
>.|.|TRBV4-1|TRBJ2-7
CASSHNTAYEQYF
TGCGCCAGCAGCCATAATACAGCCTACGAGCAGTACTTC
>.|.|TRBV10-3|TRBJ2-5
CAISVEDSQETQYF
TGTGCCATCAGTGTAGAAGACAGTCAAGAGACCCAGTACTTC
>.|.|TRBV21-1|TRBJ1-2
CASMVNRGKVFGYTF
TGTGCCAGCATGGTAAACAGGGGAAAAGTCTTTGGCTACACCTTC
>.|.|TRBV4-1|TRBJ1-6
CASSQGRGDSYNSPLHF
TGCGCCAGCAGCCAGGGTAGGGGAGACTCCTATAATTCACCCCTCCACTTT
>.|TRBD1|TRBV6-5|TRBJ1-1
CASSYLQGDLNTEAFF
TGTGCCAGCAGTTACCTTCAGGGGGACTTGAACACTGAAGCTTTCTTT
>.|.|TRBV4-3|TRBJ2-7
CASSQETVSEQYF
TGCGCCAGCAGCCAAGAAACAGTGAGCGAGCAGTACTTC
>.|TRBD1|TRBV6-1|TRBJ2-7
CASSERGQGTYEQYF
TGTGCCAGCAGTGAAAGGGGACAGGGGACCTACGAGCAGTACTTC
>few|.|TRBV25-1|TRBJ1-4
CASSEGRTATNEKLFF
TGTGCCAGCAGTGAAGGCCGAACGGCAACTAATGAAAAACTGTTTTTT
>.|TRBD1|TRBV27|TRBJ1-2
CASRHTGVDGYTF
TGTGCCAGCAGACATACAGGGGTTGATGGCTACACCTTC
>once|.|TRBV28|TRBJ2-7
CASSFPPEGSYEQYF
TGTGCCAGCAGTTTTCCACCGGAGGGGAGCTACGAGCAGTACTTC
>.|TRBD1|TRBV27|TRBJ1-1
CASTAWGTGATEAFF
TGTGCCAGTACAGCGTGGGGGACAGGGGCCACTGAAGCTTTCTTT